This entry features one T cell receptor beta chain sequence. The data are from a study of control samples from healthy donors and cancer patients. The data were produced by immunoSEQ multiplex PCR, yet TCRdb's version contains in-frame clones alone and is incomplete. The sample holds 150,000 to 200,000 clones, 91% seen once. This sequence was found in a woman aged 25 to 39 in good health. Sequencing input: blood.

The CDR3 DNA sequence: TGTGCCAGCAGAGATCAGGGTATTGACGGGGAGCTGTTTTTT. Its protein is CASRDQGIDGELFF. The V call is TRBV6-5, the J call TRBJ2-2, with D possibly TRBD1 on 5 matching bases. The V end lost 6 bases, the J end lost 7 bases, and 15 bases lay between the germline ends. Germline CDR1 reads MNHEY; CDR2 reads SVGAGI. This CDR3 comprises 14 residues.